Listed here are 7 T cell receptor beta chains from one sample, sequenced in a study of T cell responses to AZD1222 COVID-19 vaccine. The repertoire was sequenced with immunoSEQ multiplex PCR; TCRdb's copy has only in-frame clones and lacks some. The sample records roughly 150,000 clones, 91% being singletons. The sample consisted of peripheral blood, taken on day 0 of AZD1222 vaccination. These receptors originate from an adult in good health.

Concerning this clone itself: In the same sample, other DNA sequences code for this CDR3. The CDR3 DNA is TGTGCCAGCAGTTTAATCGGCGAGCAGTACTTC. Translated: CASSLIGEQYF. The V and J genes are TRBV12-3 or TRBV12-4 and TRBJ2-7; D not resolved. Between the trimmed V and J ends, which lost 2 bases and 6 bases, there was a span of 5 bases. The CDR3 consists of 11 residues.

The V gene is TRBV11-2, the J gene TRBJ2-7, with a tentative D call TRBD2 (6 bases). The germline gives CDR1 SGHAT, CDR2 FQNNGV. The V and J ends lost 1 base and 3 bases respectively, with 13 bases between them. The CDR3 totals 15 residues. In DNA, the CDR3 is TGTGCCAGCAGCTTAGGTCCACCCGGGGGCTACGAGCAGTACTTC. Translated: CASSLGPPGGYEQYF.

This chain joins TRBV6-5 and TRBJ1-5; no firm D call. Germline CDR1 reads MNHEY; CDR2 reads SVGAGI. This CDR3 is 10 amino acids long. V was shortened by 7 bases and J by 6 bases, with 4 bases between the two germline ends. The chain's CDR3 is CASMRQPQHF. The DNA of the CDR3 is TGTGCCAGCATGCGTCAGCCCCAGCATTTT.

The CDR3 spells CASPDRVYSGGEYGYTF. The CDR3 region has the DNA TGTGCCAGCCCGGACAGGGTATACTCAGGCGGTGAGTATGGCTACACCTTC. The chain has TRBV21-1 and TRBJ1-2; the table calls TRBD1, which could not be checked here. TRBV21-1 is marked as a pseudogene. The length of the CDR3 is 17 residues.

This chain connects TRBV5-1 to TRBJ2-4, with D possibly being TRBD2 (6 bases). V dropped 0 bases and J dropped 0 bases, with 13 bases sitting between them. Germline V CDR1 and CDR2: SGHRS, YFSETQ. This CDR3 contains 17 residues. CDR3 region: CASSLDAGREAKNIQYF. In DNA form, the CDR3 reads TGCGCCAGCAGCTTGGATGCAGGGCGGGAAGCCAAAAACATTCAGTACTTC.

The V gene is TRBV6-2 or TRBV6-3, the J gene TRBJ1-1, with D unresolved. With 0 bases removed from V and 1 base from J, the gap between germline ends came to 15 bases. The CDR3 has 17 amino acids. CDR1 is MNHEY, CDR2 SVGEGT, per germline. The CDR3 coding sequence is TGTGCCAGCAGTTACTCGAAATGGGGAATAGAGAACACTGAAGCTTTCTTT. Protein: CASSYSKWGIENTEAFF.

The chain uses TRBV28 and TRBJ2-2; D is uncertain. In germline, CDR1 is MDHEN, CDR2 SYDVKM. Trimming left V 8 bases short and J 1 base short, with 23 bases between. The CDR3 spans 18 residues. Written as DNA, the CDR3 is TGTGCCAGCGAAACTAAAAACGGAAAAGTAATGAACACCGGGGAGCTGTTTTTT. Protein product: CASETKNGKVMNTGELFF.